This section outlines one T cell receptor beta chain sequence together with its context. This sample is drawn from a study of blood T cell repertoires in COVID-19. The overall study: Samples of COVID-19 (acute and convalescent) were obtained from the United States, Italy and Spain. T cells, B-cell-depleted T cells, or PBMCs supplied cDNA or gDNA.

Trimming left V 0 bases short and J 4 bases short, with 13 bases between. Per germline, CDR1 SGHKS and CDR2 YYEKEE (reference sequence). The CDR3 is 15 amino acids. Source study methods: Estimation of nucleated cell counts was performed using reference gene primer amplification. Clones were read by immunoSEQ multiplex PCR, and TCRdb kept only the in-frame ones, dropping some. The DNA was the basis for D and trimming; V, J and clone size are from that table. This repertoire shows 230,000 or so clones, over 70% found once; its top ten account for approximately 9%. Material: peripheral blood. The sequence was obtained from a man in his forties or fifties with active or convalescent COVID-19. J is TRBJ1-1 and V is TRBV5-5, with D tentatively TRBD1 (6 bases). The CDR3 region is CASSLGAGEGTEAFF. The CDR3 DNA is TGTGCCAGCAGCTTGGGGGCAGGGGAGGGCACTGAAGCTTTCTTT.